This is a list of T cell receptor beta chains from one sample in a study of regulatory T cells in long-lasting Graves disease. TCRdb redid the calling of the multiplex PCR reads with MiXCR, one entry per CDR3 protein. Counted here are roughly 500,000 distinct CDR3 sequences, roughly 21% occurring once; the ten biggest clones make up roughly 7%. Material: peripheral blood mononuclear cells (PBMCs), obtained when the disease was refractory, from a patient treated with antithyroid drugs. All receptors derive from a female donor with Graves disease. The CDR3 runs from the conserved cysteine through the conserved F or W. D genes are given only for firm matches. The size of a clone is reported for some rows only, either as once, few or many, or as a class for expanded clones.

d_gene,v_gene,abundance,j_gene,CDR3nt,CDR3aa
TRBD1,TRBV28,NA,TRBJ2-3,TGTGCCAGCACCTTCCAGGGGGCAGATACGCAGTATTTT,CASTFQGADTQYF
NA,TRBV27,many,TRBJ2-7,TGTGCCAGCAGTTCCGGGACTTTTGGCTACGAGCAGTACTTC,CASSSGTFGYEQYF
NA,TRBV11-1,NA,TRBJ2-2,TGTGCCAGCAGCCCAGGGGTGAGCGGGGAGCTGTTTTTT,CASSPGVSGELFF
NA,TRBV4-3,few,TRBJ1-1,TGCGCCAGCAGCCAAGATCCGTCAGGAATGAACACTGAAGCTTTCTTT,CASSQDPSGMNTEAFF
NA,TRBV7-9,NA,TRBJ2-5,TGTGCCAGCAGCTTAGGCCGGGACAACCAAGAGACCCAGTACTTC,CASSLGRDNQETQYF
NA,TRBV3-1,many,TRBJ1-4,TGTGCCAGCAGCCAAGAGGGACGTCTAGAAAAACTGTTTTTT,CASSQEGRLEKLFF
TRBD1,TRBV24-1,NA,TRBJ2-2,TGTGCCACCAGTGATACAACCGGGACAGGGAGCACCGGGGAGCTGTTTTTT,CATSDTTGTGSTGELFF
NA,TRBV28,many,TRBJ2-2,TGTGCCAGCAGTTGGGACACTGGTTCGAACACCGGGGAGCTGTTTTTT,CASSWDTGSNTGELFF
NA,TRBV4-1,many,TRBJ2-7,TGCGCCAGCAGCTCGGACTTGAGTCGGGAGCAGTACTTC,CASSSDLSREQYF
TRBD1,TRBV20-1,NA,TRBJ1-4,TGCAGTGCTAGACAGGGGGTAGACGAAAAACTGTTTTTT,CSARQGVDEKLFF
TRBD2,TRBV7-3,few,TRBJ2-5,TGTGCCAGCAGCCCTCTAGCGGGCGTTGGGACCCAGTACTTC,CASSPLAGVGTQYF
NA,TRBV19,once,TRBJ1-1,TGTGCCAGTAGTCCCCCTCGATGGAGGGAAACCATGAACACTGAAGCTTTCTTT,CASSPPRWRETMNTEAFF
TRBD1,TRBV19,few,TRBJ1-2,TGTGCCAGCTTCACTACAGGGGACTATGGCTACACCTTC,CASFTTGDYGYTF
TRBD1,TRBV20-1,NA,TRBJ1-2,TGCAGTGCTCGCGACTGGGACAGCAACTATGGCTACACCTTC,CSARDWDSNYGYTF
TRBD1,TRBV28,many,TRBJ1-1,TGTGCCAGCAGTGGACAGGGTCCTATGAACACTGAAGCTTTCTTT,CASSGQGPMNTEAFF
NA,TRBV28,many,TRBJ2-5,TGTGCCAGCAGCGGCTGGGGGGAAGAGACCCAGTACTTC,CASSGWGEETQYF
NA,TRBV19,NA,TRBJ2-7,TGTGCCAGTAGTGCAAACAGGGACGAGCAGTACTTC,CASSANRDEQYF
NA,TRBV12-3/TRBV12-4,many,TRBJ1-1,TGTGCCAGCAGTTTAATAGGGATTTCAGTTTCGGCTTTCTTT,CASSLIGISVSAFF
NA,TRBV7-2,NA,TRBJ1-1,TGTGCCAGCAGCTCCCCGGGGGACACAACGGGCACTGAAGCTTTCTTT,CASSSPGDTTGTEAFF
NA,TRBV5-1,few,TRBJ1-1,TGCGCCAGCAGCGGGTCGACAGTGATGAACACTGAAGCTTTCTTT,CASSGSTVMNTEAFF
TRBD1,TRBV15,NA,TRBJ2-2,TGTGCCACCAGCAGGACGGGACCGGGACAGGGAAGGACCGGGGAGCTGTTTTTT,CATSRTGPGQGRTGELFF
NA,TRBV27,NA,TRBJ1-6,TGTGCCAGCGTCTCCCCGTCGAATAATTCACCCCTCCACTTT,CASVSPSNNSPLHF
NA,TRBV7-9,many,TRBJ1-6,TGTGCCAGCAGAAGCCGGGACGGCGATAATTCACCCCTCCACTTT,CASRSRDGDNSPLHF
NA,TRBV20-1,many,TRBJ2-5,TGCAGTGCTAGGGCCGATCTGCGGTCACGCCAAGAGACCCAGTACTTC,CSARADLRSRQETQYF
TRBD2,TRBV20-1,NA,TRBJ2-1,TGCAGTGCAACCCATGCGGGGGGGTCCTACAATGAGCAGTTCTTC,CSATHAGGSYNEQFF
TRBD1,TRBV7-2,few,TRBJ2-5,TGTGCCAGCAGCTTACTTACAGGGGTCTTCCAAGAGACCCAGTACTTC,CASSLLTGVFQETQYF
NA,TRBV5-6,NA,TRBJ2-7,TGTGCCAGCAGCTTTGTCGGTTACTACGAGCAGTACTTC,CASSFVGYYEQYF
NA,TRBV6-1,NA,TRBJ1-1,TGTGCCAGCTCCCGGGCCGGGGGGAACACTGAAGCTTTCTTT,CASSRAGGNTEAFF
NA,TRBV20-1,NA,TRBJ2-7,TGCAGTGCTAGTTCGGGCCGGGAAGACTACGAGCAGTACTTC,CSASSGREDYEQYF
NA,TRBV6-1,many,TRBJ1-1,TGTGCCAGCACCAAAAGCGGCACTGAAGCTTTCTTT,CASTKSGTEAFF
NA,TRBV6-9,few,TRBJ1-2,TGTGCCAGCACTTACTCAGGAGGGAACTATGGCTACACCTTC,CASTYSGGNYGYTF
TRBD1,TRBV12-3/TRBV12-4,few,TRBJ1-2,TGTGCCAGCAGTCCGACAGGGGGCGCCTATGGCTACACCTTC,CASSPTGGAYGYTF
NA,TRBV20-1,NA,TRBJ1-2,TGCAGTGCTAAAATTGTAGGACGGTCTAACTATGGCTACACCTTC,CSAKIVGRSNYGYTF
NA,TRBV6-1,few,TRBJ1-1,TGTGCCAGCACTGTTGGGAACACTGAAGCTTTCTTT,CASTVGNTEAFF
NA,TRBV7-2,few,TRBJ2-1,TGTGCCAGCAGCCGAAGGGAGGAGCAGTTCTTC,CASSRREEQFF
NA,TRBV12-3/TRBV12-4,many,TRBJ2-7,TGTGCCAGCACCGTGCGGCCGTCCTACGAGCAGTACTTC,CASTVRPSYEQYF
TRBD1,TRBV28,many,TRBJ2-7,TGTGCCAGCGCGACAGGGATGAGTTACGAGCAGTACTTC,CASATGMSYEQYF
NA,TRBV28,many,TRBJ1-4,TGTGCCAGCAGTTTTCTAACCGTGGCTGGGACGCGGATTGAAAAACTGTTTTTT,CASSFLTVAGTRIEKLFF
TRBD1,TRBV5-1,NA,TRBJ2-7,TGCGCCAGCAGCGCTGGACAGGCCTACTCCTACGAGCAGTACTTC,CASSAGQAYSYEQYF
NA,TRBV4-1,NA,TRBJ1-1,TGCGCCAGCAGCCAAGCGCTACTTCTAGGGGGGACTGAAGCTTTCTTT,CASSQALLLGGTEAFF
NA,TRBV12-3/TRBV12-4,NA,TRBJ1-1,TGTGCCAGCAGTTTCTTGACAGCTGAAGCTTTCTTT,CASSFLTAEAFF
TRBD1,TRBV28,NA,TRBJ1-6,TGTGCCAGCAGTGGATTCCGGGACAGGGACAATTCACCCCTCCACTTT,CASSGFRDRDNSPLHF
NA,TRBV6-5,many,TRBJ2-7,TGTGCCAGCAGTTGGGGACATTCCTACGAGCAGTACTTC,CASSWGHSYEQYF
NA,TRBV7-9,few,TRBJ2-7,TGTGCCATTCGCACCGACACGTACGAGCAGTACTTC,CAIRTDTYEQYF
TRBD2,TRBV12-3/TRBV12-4,many,TRBJ2-5,TGTGCCAGCAGGCTCGCCGGGCTAGCGGGAGAGACCCAGTACTTC,CASRLAGLAGETQYF
NA,TRBV18,few,TRBJ1-6,TGTGCCAGCTCACCCCCGGGGGGGACGGATTCACCCCTCCACTTT,CASSPPGGTDSPLHF
NA,TRBV6-9,many,TRBJ2-7,TGTGCCAGCAGTGAAGGCAGGGTACACGAGCAGTACTTC,CASSEGRVHEQYF
NA,TRBV6-1,few,TRBJ2-3,TGTGCCAGTTCTGAGGGGGTTAGCACAGATACGCAGTATTTT,CASSEGVSTDTQYF
NA,TRBV5-1,many,TRBJ2-7,TGCGCCAGCAGCTTGGACGGCGGAGCTGCCTACGAGCAGTACTTC,CASSLDGGAAYEQYF
TRBD2,TRBV28,few,TRBJ2-1,TGTGCCAGCAGTTACCTAGCGGGGGGGGATGGTGAGCAGTTCTTC,CASSYLAGGDGEQFF
TRBD1,TRBV7-8,few,TRBJ2-5,TGTGCCAGCAGCTCGGAACAGGGGGCGGGAGAGACCCAGTACTTC,CASSSEQGAGETQYF